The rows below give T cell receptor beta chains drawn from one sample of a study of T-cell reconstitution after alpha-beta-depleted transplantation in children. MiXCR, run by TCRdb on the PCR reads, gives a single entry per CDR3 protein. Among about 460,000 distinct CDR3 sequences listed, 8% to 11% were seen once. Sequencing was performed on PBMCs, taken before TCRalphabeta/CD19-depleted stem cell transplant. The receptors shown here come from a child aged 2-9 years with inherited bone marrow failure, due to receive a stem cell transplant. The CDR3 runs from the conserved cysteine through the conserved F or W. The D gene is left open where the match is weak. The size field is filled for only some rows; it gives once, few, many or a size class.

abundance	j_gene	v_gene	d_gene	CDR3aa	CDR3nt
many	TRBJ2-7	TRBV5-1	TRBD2	CASSTGTSVLTEQYF	TGCGCCAGCAGCACCGGGACTAGCGTTTTAACCGAGCAGTACTTC
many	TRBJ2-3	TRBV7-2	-	CASSFYIVGGTDTQYF	TGTGCCAGCAGCTTTTATATTGTGGGAGGCACAGATACGCAGTATTTT
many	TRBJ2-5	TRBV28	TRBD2	CASSLFSSGIETQYF	TGTGCCAGCAGTTTATTTTCCAGCGGGATAGAGACCCAGTACTTC
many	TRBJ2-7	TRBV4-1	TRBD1	CASSQVGLGTAAYEQYF	TGCGCCAGCAGCCAAGTTGGATTAGGGACAGCAGCCTACGAGCAGTACTTC
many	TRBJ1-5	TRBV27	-	CASSLLGTGNQPQHF	TGTGCCAGCAGTTTATTAGGCACTGGGAATCAGCCCCAGCATTTT
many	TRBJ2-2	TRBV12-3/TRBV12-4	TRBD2	CASSFVASGMNTGELFF	TGTGCCAGCAGTTTTGTGGCTAGCGGGATGAACACCGGGGAGCTGTTTTTT
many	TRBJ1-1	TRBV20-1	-	CSAGRGTNTEAFF	TGCAGTGCTGGGAGGGGAACGAACACTGAAGCTTTCTTT
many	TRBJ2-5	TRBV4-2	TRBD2	CASSPLLAGEVTQYF	TGTGCCAGCAGCCCTTTACTAGCGGGAGAGGTGACCCAGTACTTC
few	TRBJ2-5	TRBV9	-	CASSVGASQETQYF	TGTGCCAGCAGCGTAGGCGCCAGCCAAGAGACCCAGTACTTC
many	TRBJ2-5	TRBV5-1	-	CASSGGQLSLQETQYF	TGCGCCAGCAGCGGTGGACAACTATCCCTCCAAGAGACCCAGTACTTC
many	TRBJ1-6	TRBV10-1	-	CASSESVRWDSPLHF	TGCGCCAGCAGTGAGTCGGTCAGGTGGGATTCACCCCTCCACTTT
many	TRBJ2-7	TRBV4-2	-	CASSQADEQYF	TGTGCCAGCAGCCAAGCTGACGAGCAGTACTTC
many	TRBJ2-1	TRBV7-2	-	CASSLRTGLTYNEQFF	TGTGCCAGCAGCTTAAGGACGGGACTCACCTACAATGAGCAGTTCTTC
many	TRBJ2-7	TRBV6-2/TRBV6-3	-	CASRATAYEQYF	TGTGCCAGCAGGGCAACAGCATACGAGCAGTACTTC
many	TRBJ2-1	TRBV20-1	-	CSAIPPRNEQFF	TGCAGTGCTATTCCCCCCAGGAATGAGCAGTTCTTC
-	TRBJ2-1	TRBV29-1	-	CSVGAGVYNEQFF	TGCAGCGTAGGGGCAGGCGTATACAATGAGCAGTTCTTC
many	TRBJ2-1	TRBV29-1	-	CSVEVTGSYNEQFF	TGCAGCGTTGAAGTTACAGGGTCCTACAATGAGCAGTTCTTC
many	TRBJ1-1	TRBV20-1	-	CSARDPGGGGTEAFF	TGCAGTGCTAGAGATCCTGGGGGCGGAGGCACTGAAGCTTTCTTT
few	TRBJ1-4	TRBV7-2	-	CASSLEYLGGHEKLFF	TGTGCCAGCAGCTTAGAATACTTGGGAGGGCATGAAAAACTGTTTTTT
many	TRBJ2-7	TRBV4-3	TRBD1	CASSPGTGGHEQYF	TGCGCCAGCAGCCCCGGGACAGGGGGCCACGAGCAGTACTTC
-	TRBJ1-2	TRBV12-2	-	CASRLPEQEILCYGYTF	TGTGCAAGTCGCTTACCCGAACAGGAGATTCTTTGTTATGGCTACACCTTC
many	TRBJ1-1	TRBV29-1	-	CSVVNSGLIEAFF	TGCAGCGTTGTTAATTCTGGGCTCATTGAAGCTTTCTTT
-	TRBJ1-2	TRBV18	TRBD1	CASSPTGQGYGYTF	TGTGCCAGCTCACCAACGGGACAGGGGTATGGCTACACCTTC
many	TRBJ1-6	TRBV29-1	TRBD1	CSVEDSVGDRGRVHSPLHF	TGCAGCGTTGAAGATAGCGTAGGGGACAGGGGTCGGGTACATTCACCCCTCCACTTT
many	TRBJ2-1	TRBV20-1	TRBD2	CSAPTSGSSYNEQFF	TGCAGTGCTCCGACTAGCGGGAGTTCCTACAATGAGCAGTTCTTC
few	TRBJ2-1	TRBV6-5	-	CASSYQDRYNEQFF	TGTGCCAGCAGTTACCAGGACAGATACAATGAGCAGTTCTTC
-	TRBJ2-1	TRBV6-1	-	CASSEATLKSYNEQFF	TGTGCCAGCAGTGAAGCGACTCTTAAATCGTACAATGAGCAGTTCTTC
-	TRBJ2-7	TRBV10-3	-	CAISGGHGGSYEQYF	TGTGCCATCAGTGGGGGGCATGGGGGATCATACGAGCAGTACTTC
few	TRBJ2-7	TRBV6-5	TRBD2	CASSYTGLESYEQYF	TGTGCCAGCAGTTACACCGGACTAGAATCCTACGAGCAGTACTTC
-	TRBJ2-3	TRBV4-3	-	CASSQRASTDTQYF	TGCGCCAGCAGCCAAAGGGCTAGCACAGATACGCAGTATTTT
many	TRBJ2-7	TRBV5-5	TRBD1	CASSLYWTGDYEQYF	TGTGCCAGCAGCTTGTACTGGACAGGGGATTACGAGCAGTACTTC
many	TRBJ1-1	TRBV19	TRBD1	CASSDRDRFEAFF	TGTGCCAGTAGTGATCGGGACAGGTTTGAAGCTTTCTTT
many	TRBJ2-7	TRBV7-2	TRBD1	CASSVGATGAYEQYF	TGTGCCAGCAGCGTAGGGGCGACAGGGGCCTACGAGCAGTACTTC
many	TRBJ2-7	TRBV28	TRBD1	CASSLGGTGVYYEQYF	TGTGCCAGCAGTTTGGGAGGGACAGGGGTTTACTACGAGCAGTACTTC
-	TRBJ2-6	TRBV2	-	CASLLEGSGANGLTF	TGTGCCAGTCTCCTCGAGGGGTCAGGGGCCAACGGCCTGACTTTC
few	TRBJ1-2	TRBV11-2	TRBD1	CASSSDRGAYGYTF	TGTGCCAGCAGCTCGGACAGGGGAGCCTATGGCTACACCTTC
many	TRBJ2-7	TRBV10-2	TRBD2	CASSAAGAYEQYF	TGCGCCAGCAGTGCCGCGGGGGCCTACGAGCAGTACTTC
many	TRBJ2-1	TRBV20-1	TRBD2	CSAPRLAPSYNEQFF	TGCAGTGCTCCCCGACTAGCACCCTCCTACAATGAGCAGTTCTTC
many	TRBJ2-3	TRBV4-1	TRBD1	CASSQVVQGSSKSTDTQYF	TGCGCCAGCAGCCAAGTTGTACAGGGGTCCTCTAAAAGCACAGATACGCAGTATTTT
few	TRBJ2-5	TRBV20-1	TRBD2	CSARKVAGRQTQYF	TGCAGTGCTAGGAAGGTAGCGGGAAGGCAGACCCAGTACTTC
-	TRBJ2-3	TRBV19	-	CASSMTTPTDTQYF	TGTGCCAGTAGTATGACGACTCCCACGGATACGCAGTATTTT
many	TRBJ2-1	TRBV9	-	CASSVYGSGDEQFF	TGTGCCAGCAGCGTATACGGGAGTGGCGATGAGCAGTTCTTC
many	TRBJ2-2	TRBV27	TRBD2	CASSLSPLAGGANTGELFF	TGTGCCAGCAGTTTAAGCCCCCTAGCGGGAGGCGCGAACACCGGGGAGCTGTTTTTT
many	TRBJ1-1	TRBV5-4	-	CASSLDMGGTEAFF	TGTGCCAGCAGCTTGGATATGGGAGGAACTGAAGCTTTCTTT
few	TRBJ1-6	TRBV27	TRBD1	CASSPSRQGNSPLHF	TGTGCCAGCAGTCCATCACGACAGGGGAATTCACCCCTCCACTTT
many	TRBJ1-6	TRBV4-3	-	CASSQEGDSPLHF	TGCGCCAGCAGCCAAGAAGGAGATTCACCCCTCCACTTT
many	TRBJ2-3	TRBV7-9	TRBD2	CASSSRIGAGGRDTQYF	TGTGCCAGCAGCTCCAGGATTGGCGCGGGAGGCCGGGATACGCAGTATTTT
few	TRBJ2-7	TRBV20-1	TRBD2	CSARGSGGDEQYF	TGCAGTGCTAGGGGTTCGGGGGGAGACGAGCAGTACTTC
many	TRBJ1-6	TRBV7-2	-	CASSLSWDSPLHF	TGTGCCAGCAGCTTATCCTGGGATTCACCCCTCCACTTT
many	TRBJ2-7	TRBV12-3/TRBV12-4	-	CASSHSTEEQYF	TGTGCCAGCAGCCATTCAACTGAAGAGCAGTACTTC
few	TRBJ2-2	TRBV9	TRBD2	CASSMRLAGDKNTGELFF	TGTGCCAGCAGCATGAGACTAGCGGGTGACAAGAACACCGGGGAGCTGTTTTTT
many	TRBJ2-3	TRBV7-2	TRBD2	CASSSRLAGGTDTQYF	TGTGCCAGCAGCTCGCGACTAGCGGGAGGAACAGATACGCAGTATTTT
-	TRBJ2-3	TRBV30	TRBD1	CAWSAGTGGTDTQYF	TGTGCCTGGAGTGCCGGGACAGGGGGCACAGATACGCAGTATTTT
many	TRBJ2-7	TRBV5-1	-	CASSPRYGGDPGSYEQYF	TGCGCCAGCAGCCCCCGCTACGGTGGGGACCCGGGCTCCTACGAGCAGTACTTC
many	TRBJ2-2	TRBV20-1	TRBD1	CSARVIIGYGTGGTGELFF	TGCAGTGCTAGAGTAATCATTGGTTACGGGACAGGGGGCACCGGGGAGCTGTTTTTT
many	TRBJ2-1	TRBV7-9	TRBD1	CASSGTADNEQFF	TGTGCCAGCAGTGGGACAGCTGACAATGAGCAGTTCTTC
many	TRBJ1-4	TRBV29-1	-	CSVEVGEKLFF	TGCAGCGTTGAAGTAGGGGAAAAACTGTTTTTT
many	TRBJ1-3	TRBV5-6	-	CASSWGVPGNTIYF	TGTGCCAGCAGCTGGGGGGTTCCTGGAAACACCATATATTTT
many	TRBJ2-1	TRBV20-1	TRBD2	CSARDSSAGASGSVHNEQFF	TGCAGTGCTAGAGATAGTTCGGCCGGGGCTAGCGGGAGTGTTCACAATGAGCAGTTCTTC
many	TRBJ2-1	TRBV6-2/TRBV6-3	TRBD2	CASSHGTTHNEQFF	TGTGCCAGCAGTCACGGGACTACCCACAATGAGCAGTTCTTC